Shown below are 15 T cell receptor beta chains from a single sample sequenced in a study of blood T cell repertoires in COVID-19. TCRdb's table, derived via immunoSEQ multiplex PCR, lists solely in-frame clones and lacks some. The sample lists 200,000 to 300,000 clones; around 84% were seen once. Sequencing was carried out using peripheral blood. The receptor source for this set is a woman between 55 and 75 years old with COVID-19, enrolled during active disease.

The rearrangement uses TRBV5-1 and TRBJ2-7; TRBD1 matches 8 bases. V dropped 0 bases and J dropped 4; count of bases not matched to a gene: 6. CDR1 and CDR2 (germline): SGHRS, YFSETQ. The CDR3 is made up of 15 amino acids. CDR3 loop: CASSLDPGQAYEQYF. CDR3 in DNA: TGCGCCAGCAGCTTGGATCCGGGACAGGCTTACGAGCAGTACTTC.

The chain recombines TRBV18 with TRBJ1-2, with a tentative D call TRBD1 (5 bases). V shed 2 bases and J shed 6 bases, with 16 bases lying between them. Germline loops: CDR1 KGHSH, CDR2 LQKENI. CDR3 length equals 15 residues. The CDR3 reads CASSPSSDTVHGYTF. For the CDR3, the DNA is TGTGCCAGCTCACCATCCTCGGACACAGTACATGGCTACACCTTC.

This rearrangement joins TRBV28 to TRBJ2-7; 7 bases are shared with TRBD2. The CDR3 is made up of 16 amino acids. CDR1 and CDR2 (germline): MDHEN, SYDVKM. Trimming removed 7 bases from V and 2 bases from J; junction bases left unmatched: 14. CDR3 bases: TGTGCCAGCACCACTGGGGGGGGACTTACGGCCTACGAGCAGTACTTC. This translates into CASTTGGGLTAYEQYF.

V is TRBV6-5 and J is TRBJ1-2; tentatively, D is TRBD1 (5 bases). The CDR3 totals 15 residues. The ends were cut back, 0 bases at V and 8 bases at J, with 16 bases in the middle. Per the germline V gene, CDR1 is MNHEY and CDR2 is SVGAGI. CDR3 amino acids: CASSYSSGRVDGYTF. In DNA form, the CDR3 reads TGTGCCAGCAGTTACTCGTCCGGCAGGGTCGACGGCTACACCTTC.

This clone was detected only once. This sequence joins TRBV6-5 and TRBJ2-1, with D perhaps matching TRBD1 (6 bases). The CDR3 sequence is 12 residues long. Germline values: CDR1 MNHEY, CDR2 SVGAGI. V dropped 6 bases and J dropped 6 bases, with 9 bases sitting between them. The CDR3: CASRWGLNEQFF. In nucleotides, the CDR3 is TGTGCCAGCAGGTGGGGGCTCAATGAGCAGTTCTTC.

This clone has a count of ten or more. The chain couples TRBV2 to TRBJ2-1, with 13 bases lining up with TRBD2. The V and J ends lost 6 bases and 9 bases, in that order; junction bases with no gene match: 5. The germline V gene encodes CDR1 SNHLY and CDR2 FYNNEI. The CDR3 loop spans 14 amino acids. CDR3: CASRGTSGTVEQFF. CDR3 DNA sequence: TGTGCCAGCAGAGGGACTAGCGGGACGGTTGAGCAGTTCTTC.

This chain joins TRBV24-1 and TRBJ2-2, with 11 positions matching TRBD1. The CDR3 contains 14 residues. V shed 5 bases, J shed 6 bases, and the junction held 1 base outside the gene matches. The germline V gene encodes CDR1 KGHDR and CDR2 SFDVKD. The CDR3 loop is CATSGTGGSGELFF. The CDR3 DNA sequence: TGTGCCACCAGTGGGACAGGGGGCTCCGGGGAGCTGTTTTTT.

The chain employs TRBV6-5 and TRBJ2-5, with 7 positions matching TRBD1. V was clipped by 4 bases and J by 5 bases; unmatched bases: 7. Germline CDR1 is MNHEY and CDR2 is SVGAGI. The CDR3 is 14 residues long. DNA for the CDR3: TGTGCCAGCAGTTTCGGAACAGGGGCCGAGACCCAGTACTTC. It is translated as CASSFGTGAETQYF.

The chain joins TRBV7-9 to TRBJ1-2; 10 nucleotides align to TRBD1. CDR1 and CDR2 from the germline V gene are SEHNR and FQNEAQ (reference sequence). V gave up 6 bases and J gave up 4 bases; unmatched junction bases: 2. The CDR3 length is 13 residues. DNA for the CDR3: TGTGCCAGCAGTCGGACAGGGGGCTATGGCTACACCTTC. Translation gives CASSRTGGYGYTF.

The CDR3 sequence: CASSRQHSYNEQFF. The CDR3 DNA reads as TGTGCCAGCAGCCGACAGCACTCCTACAATGAGCAGTTCTTC. The V and J genes are TRBV7-3 and TRBJ2-1; D may be TRBD1 (5 bases). V was cut by 5 bases and J by 0 bases, with 8 bases left in between. This CDR3 is built from 14 residues. Germline values: CDR1 SGHTA, CDR2 FQGTGA. The complete variable domain, with remaining parts taken from reference TRBV7-3 and TRBJ2-1, reads GAGVSQTPSNKVTEKGKYVELRCDPISGHTALYWYRQSLGQGPEFLIYFQGTGAADDSGLPNDRFFAVRPEGSVSTLKIQRTERGDSAVYLCASSRQHSYNEQFFGPGTRLTVL.

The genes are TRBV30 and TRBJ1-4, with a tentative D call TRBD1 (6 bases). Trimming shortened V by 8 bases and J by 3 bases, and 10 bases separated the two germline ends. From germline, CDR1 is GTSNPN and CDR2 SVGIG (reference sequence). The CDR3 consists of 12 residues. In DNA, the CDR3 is TGTGCCCAGGACAGCGCTAATGAAAAACTGTTTTTT. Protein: CAQDSANEKLFF.

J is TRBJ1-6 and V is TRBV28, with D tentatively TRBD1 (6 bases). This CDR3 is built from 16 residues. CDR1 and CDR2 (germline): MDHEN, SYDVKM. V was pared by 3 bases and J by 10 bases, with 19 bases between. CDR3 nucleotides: TGTGCCAGCAGTTTGGGGGGGGCGGCACAGAGGTCACCCCTCCACTTT. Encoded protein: CASSLGGAAQRSPLHF.

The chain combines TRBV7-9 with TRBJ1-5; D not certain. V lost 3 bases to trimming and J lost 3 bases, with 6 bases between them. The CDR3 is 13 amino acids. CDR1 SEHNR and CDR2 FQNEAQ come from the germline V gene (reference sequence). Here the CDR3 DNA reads TGTGCCAGCAGCTTTTCCATCAATCAGCCCCAGCATTTT. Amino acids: CASSFSINQPQHF.

This CDR3 reads CASGYTGYNEQFF. The DNA of the CDR3 is TGTGCCAGCGGCTACACAGGATACAATGAGCAGTTCTTC. The chain is built from TRBV5-4 and TRBJ2-1; D possibly corresponds to TRBD1 (5 bases). V gave up 7 bases and J gave up 4 bases, with 12 bases separating them. Germline CDR1 and CDR2: SGHNT and YYREEE (reference sequence). This CDR3 spans 13 amino acids.

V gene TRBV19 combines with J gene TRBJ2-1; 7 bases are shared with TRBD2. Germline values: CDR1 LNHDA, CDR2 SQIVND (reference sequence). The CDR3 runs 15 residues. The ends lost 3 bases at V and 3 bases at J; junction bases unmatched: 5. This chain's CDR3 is CASSILGGGYNEQFF. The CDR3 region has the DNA TGTGCCAGTAGTATTCTGGGGGGGGGCTACAATGAGCAGTTCTTC.